The 25 T cell receptor beta chains reported below all come from one sample, sequenced in a study of PD-1 blockade in mismatch repair-deficient tumors (dated by TCRdb to about 2017). Library prep was done by the immunoSEQ multiplex PCR assay. TCRdb carries this immuneACCESS record with in-frame sequences only. Its versions omit some clonotypes, under half of them owing to an unresolved V gene in the studies checked, with the rest unexplained. This sample is represented by about 68,000 clones; around 73% of them were singletons. In total, the top ten clones hold about 5% of the sample. The sample consisted of peripheral blood, taken 2 weeks after starting pembrolizumab. The receptors were gathered from an adult with mismatch repair-deficient cancer.

This chain connects TRBV7-2 to TRBJ2-7; TRBD2 aligns across 9 bases. The CDR3 spans 14 residues. The germline gives CDR1 SGHTA, CDR2 FQGNSA. V lost 3 bases and J lost 4; bases outside the gene matches: 4. CDR3 loop: CASSFNSGSYEQYF. DNA for the CDR3: TGTGCCAGCAGCTTCAATAGCGGGAGTTACGAGCAGTACTTC.

The rearrangement links TRBV28 to TRBJ2-1; 12 bases match TRBD2. Trimming at V came to 4 bases and at J to 6 bases, leaving 13 bases not matched to a gene. Germline CDR1 MDHEN, CDR2 SYDVKM. The CDR3 is 18 amino acids. CDR3 protein: CASSSPIMTSGRTNEQFF. The CDR3 DNA sequence: TGTGCCAGCAGTTCTCCGATTATGACTAGCGGGAGAACCAATGAGCAGTTCTTC.

This clone has a handful of counts. The chain combines TRBV6-6 with TRBJ2-7; 7 bases line up with TRBD1. The CDR3 contains 12 residues. Germline trimming cut 5 bases from V and 6 bases from J; bases unmatched to any gene: 4. Germline values: CDR1 MNHNY, CDR2 SVGAGI (reference sequence). In nucleotides, the CDR3 is TGTGCCAGCAGTCAGACAGGGATCGAGCAGTACTTC. Translation: CASSQTGIEQYF.

The chain is built from TRBV7-6 and TRBJ2-7; D may be TRBD2 (5 bases). V was clipped by 6 bases and J by 2 bases, with 8 bases between them. The germline V gene encodes CDR1 SGHVS and CDR2 FNYEAQ. CDR3 length equals 12 residues. The CDR3 DNA is TGTGCCAGCAGTAGGGAGCCCTACGAGCAGTACTTC. Protein sequence: CASSREPYEQYF.

The rearrangement uses TRBV18 and TRBJ1-1; no reliable D call. Between the trimmed V and J ends, which lost 1 base and 1 base, there was a span of 10 bases. Germline V gene sequence: CDR1 KGHSH, CDR2 LQKENI. The length of the CDR3 is 15 residues. The DNA for the CDR3 is TGTGCCAGCTCACCACGGATGGTGGGGAACACTGAAGCTTTCTTT. It is translated as CASSPRMVGNTEAFF.

V is TRBV10-3 and J is TRBJ2-1; TRBD2 matches 8 bases. Trimming removed 8 bases from V and 6 bases from J; junction bases left unmatched: 3. Germline V lookup: CDR1 ENHRY, CDR2 SYGVKD. CDR3 length: 12 residues. The DNA of the CDR3 is TGTGCCATCGGGCGGGAGGTCAATGAGCAGTTCTTC. Its translation: CAIGREVNEQFF.

This sequence joins TRBV14 and TRBJ2-3, with D unresolved. Germline V gives CDR1 SGHDN, CDR2 FVKESK. Trimming pared 4 bases from V and 3 bases from J, leaving 11 bases between. This CDR3 has 14 amino acids. The CDR3 region has the DNA TGTGCCAGCAGCCCTTTCCCTTGGACAGATACGCAGTATTTT. The encoded protein is CASSPFPWTDTQYF.

The rearrangement links TRBV5-1 to TRBJ1-2; D is uncertain. This CDR3 spans 15 amino acids. Germline V gives CDR1 SGHRS, CDR2 YFSETQ. Deletions cut 5 bases from V and 2 bases from J, with 16 bases between. CDR3 nucleotides: TGCGCCAGCAGGATATCGCTCGGGATAAACTATGGCTACACCTTC. It encodes CASRISLGINYGYTF.

The chain carries TRBV19 and TRBJ2-3, with unresolved D. This CDR3 is built from 16 residues. Germline V gene data show CDR1 as LNHDA and CDR2 as SQIVND (reference sequence). Trimming shortened V by 5 bases and J by 1 base, and 16 bases separated the two germline ends. CDR3 nucleotide sequence: TGTGCCAGTAGTCCCGAAGGTGGGCGAGGCACAGATACGCAGTATTTT. It yields the protein CASSPEGGRGTDTQYF.

This chain joins TRBV9 and TRBJ2-3; no definite D call. V dropped 0 bases and J dropped 4 bases, with 6 bases sitting between them. This CDR3 contains 13 residues. CDR1 is SGDLS, CDR2 YYNGEE, per germline. The CDR3 region is CASSVEGSDTQYF. In nucleotides, the CDR3 is TGTGCCAGCAGCGTAGAGGGTTCAGATACGCAGTATTTT.

The V and J genes are TRBV7-2 and TRBJ2-1; maybe TRBD1 (5 bases). V was pared by 6 bases and J by 6 bases, with 15 bases between. Germline V CDR1 and CDR2: SGHTA, FQGNSA. This CDR3 comprises 14 residues. This chain's CDR3 is CASRGRQGINEQFF. CDR3 in DNA: TGTGCCAGCAGAGGCAGGCAGGGTATCAATGAGCAGTTCTTC.

This clone was seen once. V usage is TRBV6-6 and J usage is TRBJ2-1; 14 positions agree with TRBD2. The CDR3 is 16 residues long. J was trimmed by 8 bases and V by 4 bases; bases with no gene match: 7. The germline V gene encodes CDR1 MNHNY and CDR2 SVGAGI (reference sequence). CDR3 residues: CASSLGLAGGLDEQFF. The CDR3, as DNA: TGTGCCAGCAGTTTAGGACTAGCGGGAGGCTTGGATGAGCAGTTCTTC.

The rearrangement uses TRBV6-5 and TRBJ2-7; TRBD2 is a possible D gene (6 bases). Deletions cut 10 bases from V and 2 bases from J, with 15 bases between. The CDR3 covers 13 residues. Germline values: CDR1 MNHEY, CDR2 SVGAGI. CDR3 amino acids: CATAGPVTYEQYF. For the CDR3, the DNA is TGTGCCACCGCGGGGCCAGTCACCTACGAGCAGTACTTC.

In DNA, the CDR3 is TGTGCCAGCGGACTAGCGGGGAACTACGAGCAGTACTTC. Amino acid sequence: CASGLAGNYEQYF. The chain uses TRBV6-4 and TRBJ2-7; TRBD2 matches 12 bases. This CDR3 is 13 amino acids long. The trim removed 8 bases at V and 3 bases at J, leaving 2 bases unmatched. Germline V gene lookup returns CDR1 MRHNA and CDR2 SNTAGT.

V gene TRBV2 combines with J gene TRBJ2-7; D not resolved. V was clipped by 4 bases and J by 4 bases, with 14 bases between them. CDR1 is SNHLY, CDR2 FYNNEI, per germline. The CDR3 contains 14 residues. CDR3 sequence (DNA): TGTGCCAGCAGTGTGGTGGGGATGGGATACGAGCAGTACTTC. Translation: CASSVVGMGYEQYF.

This clone was detected only a few times. V and J are TRBV11-2 and TRBJ2-7; D perhaps matches TRBD2 (5 bases). V was pared by 5 bases and J by 2 bases, with 13 bases between. CDR1 is SGHAT, CDR2 FQNNGV, per germline. CDR3 length: 14 residues. Here the CDR3 DNA reads TGTGCCAGCAGCCCCGGGATAGGCCCCTACGAGCAGTACTTC. Protein: CASSPGIGPYEQYF.

The V call is TRBV28, the J call TRBJ1-5; no clear D. This CDR3 has 15 amino acids. V dropped 4 bases and J dropped 1 base, with 11 bases sitting between them. From germline, CDR1 is MDHEN and CDR2 SYDVKM. This CDR3 is CASSSGEGSNQPQHF. CDR3 DNA sequence: TGTGCCAGCAGTTCAGGCGAGGGAAGCAATCAGCCCCAGCATTTT.

This sequence joins TRBV28 and TRBJ2-5; D may match TRBD1 or TRBD2 (6 bases each). The germline V gene encodes CDR1 MDHEN and CDR2 SYDVKM. Trimming shortened V by 6 bases and J by 5 bases, and 13 bases separated the two germline ends. The CDR3 sequence is 13 residues long. The CDR3 DNA reads as TGTGCCAGCAGGGCGCTCGGGGGCGAGACCCAGTACTTC. Translation: CASRALGGETQYF.

The genes are TRBV7-6 and TRBJ2-7; 8 bases align to TRBD2. CDR1 and CDR2 from the germline V gene are SGHVS and FNYEAQ. Trimming removed 5 bases from V and 2 bases from J; junction bases left unmatched: 5. The CDR3 has 14 residues. CDR3 residues: CASSTGLVPYEQYF. The CDR3 DNA is TGTGCCAGCAGCACGGGACTAGTGCCCTACGAGCAGTACTTC.

This sequence joins TRBV5-1 and TRBJ2-7; 11 bases are shared with TRBD2. After removal of 7 bases from V and 2 bases from J, the junction contained 8 bases not matched to a gene. The CDR3 totals 15 residues. CDR1 and CDR2 (germline): SGHRS, YFSETQ. CDR3 residues: CASRTGTSGTYEQYF. CDR3 bases: TGCGCCAGCCGAACCGGGACTAGCGGCACCTACGAGCAGTACTTC.

About this clone itself: Its ends do not fully match the called genes, so a read error is possible. The chain joins TRBV2 to TRBJ1-1; possibly TRBD1 for D (6 bases). The CDR3 runs to 14 residues. Germline V CDR1 and CDR2: SNHLY, FYNNEI. CDR3 sequence: CASREAGENTEAFF. The CDR3 nucleotides read TGTGCCAGCAGGGAAGCAGGGGAGAACACTGAAGCTTTCTTT.

The chain's CDR3 is CASRAPGLARNTGELFF. Written as DNA, the CDR3 is TGTGCCAGCAGGGCCCCTGGCCTAGCGAGGAACACCGGGGAGCTGTTTTTT. The chain uses TRBV2 and TRBJ2-2; tentatively, D is TRBD2 (6 bases). There are 17 residues in the CDR3. Germline V gives CDR1 SNHLY, CDR2 FYNNEI. Trimming pared 6 bases from V and 1 base from J, leaving 18 bases between.

The chain has TRBV12-5 and TRBJ2-1; 8 bases match TRBD2. V lost 6 bases and J lost 7; bases outside the gene matches: 8. This CDR3 comprises 14 residues. CDR1 and CDR2 (germline): LGHNT, FRNRAP. In nucleotides, the CDR3 is TGTGCTAGTGGGGGACTAGAGGGGAGGAATGAGCAGTTCTTC. This codes for CASGGLEGRNEQFF.

This clone was counted only a few times. The J gene is TRBJ1-5, the V gene TRBV5-6; TRBD1 might be the D (5 bases). Trimming took 4 bases from V and 2 from J, leaving 19 bases between them. This CDR3 has 17 residues. Looked up from germline, CDR1 is SGHDT and CDR2 is YYEEEE. CDR3 bases: TGTGCCAGCAGCCGAGGGCTGGGGATGGGGGGCAATCAGCCCCAGCATTTT. This gives the protein CASSRGLGMGGNQPQHF.

V and J are TRBV7-3 and TRBJ2-6; no clear D gene. With 4 bases removed from V and 3 bases from J, the gap between germline ends came to 10 bases. The CDR3 contains 15 residues. The germline CDR1 and CDR2 sequences are SGHTA and FQGTGA. The CDR3 reads CASSSKIGGANVLTF. CDR3 coding DNA: TGTGCCAGCAGCTCCAAGATAGGTGGGGCCAACGTCCTGACTTTC.